The 19 T cell receptor beta chains below all came from one sample that was sequenced in a study of blood T cell repertoires in COVID-19. The assay was immunoSEQ multiplex PCR, and TCRdb's table has in-frame clones only and misses some. The repertoire consists of around 180,000 clones, with approximately 83% occurring once and the leading ten covering over 9.5%. The specimen sequenced was peripheral blood. These receptors all stem from a human donor with active or convalescent COVID-19. The donor label of this sample is uncertain.

The CDR3 coding sequence is TGTGCCAGCAGCCAAGATCTTGTAAGGGGAAGCTATGGCTACACCTTC. This sequence encodes CASSQDLVRGSYGYTF. The chain recombines TRBV3-1 (or the pseudogene TRBV3-2) with TRBJ1-2, with D possibly matching TRBD1 (5 bases). This CDR3 has 16 residues. CDR1 is LGHDT, CDR2 YNNKEL, per germline (reference sequence). Trimming took 0 bases from V and 4 from J, leaving 15 bases between them.

This clone was seen more than once but under ten times. The genes are TRBV6-6 and TRBJ1-1, with D maybe TRBD1 (6 bases). This CDR3 comprises 14 residues. Germline V gene lookup returns CDR1 MNHNY and CDR2 SVGAGI (reference sequence). Trimming left V 6 bases short and J 3 bases short, with 14 bases between. CDR3 loop: CASSLAGADTEAFF. CDR3 bases: TGTGCCAGCAGCCTGGCGGGGGCGGACACTGAAGCTTTCTTT.

This clone appeared a single time. The CDR3 here is CASSLERGQNTIYF. CDR3 sequence (DNA): TGTGCCAGCAGCTTGGAGAGGGGGCAAAACACCATATATTTT. The chain uses TRBV5-5 and TRBJ1-3; 7 bases map to TRBD1. The CDR3 contains 14 residues. Germline loops: CDR1 SGHKS, CDR2 YYEKEE (reference sequence). V dropped 0 bases and J dropped 6; count of bases not matched to a gene: 3.

This chain connects TRBV5-1 to TRBJ2-7, with TRBD2 matching 7 bases. V shed 2 bases and J 4 bases; nucleotides not matched to a gene: 9. CDR3 size: 15 residues. CDR1 is SGHRS, CDR2 YFSETQ, per germline. The chain's CDR3 is CASSLGGSGVYEQYF. The CDR3 DNA reads TGCGCCAGCAGCTTAGGAGGAAGCGGGGTGTACGAGCAGTACTTC.

The chain links TRBV5-1 to TRBJ2-7; no clear D gene. CDR3 size: 14 residues. Germline V gene lookup returns CDR1 SGHRS and CDR2 YFSETQ. Between the trimmed V and J ends, which lost 1 base and 12 bases, there was a span of 20 bases. Written as DNA, the CDR3 is TGCGCCAGCAGCTTGTCCGGTCCCTCCTTGCCGTGGTACTTC. This translates into CASSLSGPSLPWYF.

The rearrangement links TRBV30 to TRBJ2-1; TRBD2 matches 8 bases. Germline V CDR1 and CDR2: GTSNPN, SVGIG (reference sequence). The CDR3 length is 15 residues. With 2 bases clipped from V and 4 bases from J, the junction kept 7 bases outside the gene matches. CDR3 amino acids: CAWSPWREDYNEQFF. The CDR3 DNA reads TGTGCCTGGAGTCCGTGGCGGGAGGATTACAATGAGCAGTTCTTC.

The chain joins TRBV24-1 to TRBJ2-6; no clear D. The CDR3 extends over 12 amino acids. V was cut by 12 bases and J by 1 base, with 6 bases left in between. Germline V gene sequence: CDR1 KGHDR, CDR2 SFDVKD. CDR3 DNA sequence: TGTGCCCGCGTTTCTGGGGCCAACGTCCTGACTTTC. Protein product: CARVSGANVLTF.

This chain uses TRBV6-5 with TRBJ1-5, with a tentative D call TRBD1 (6 bases). This CDR3 is built from 14 residues. Germline V CDR1 and CDR2: MNHEY, SVGAGI. V lost 5 bases, J lost 6 bases, and 14 bases lay in between. The CDR3 coding sequence is TGTGCCAGCAGTCGGACAGTTTTTCTTCAGCCCCAGCATTTT. It encodes CASSRTVFLQPQHF.

CDR3 residues: CASSLGLARNTEAFF. For the CDR3, the DNA is TGTGCCAGCAGCTTGGGCCTCGCACGGAACACTGAAGCTTTCTTT. This chain connects TRBV7-9 to TRBJ1-1; D unresolved. V was clipped by 3 bases and J by 1 base, with 12 bases between them. The CDR3 length is 15 residues. The germline V gene encodes CDR1 SEHNR and CDR2 FQNEAQ (reference sequence).

This sequence joins TRBV12-3 or TRBV12-4 and TRBJ2-5, with 7 bases fitting TRBD2. Trimming took 3 bases from V and 3 from J; bases not matched to a gene: 1. The CDR3 is 13 residues long. The CDR3 DNA is TGTGCCAGCAGTTTTCGGGGGGAAGAGACCCAGTACTTC. Translating gives CASSFRGEETQYF.

The rearrangement uses TRBV7-9 and TRBJ1-2; 8 bases match TRBD1. The CDR3 covers 13 residues. Germline assignment: CDR1 SEHNR and CDR2 FQNEAQ (reference sequence). J gave up 7 bases and V 2 bases, and 3 bases lay outside the gene matches. The CDR3 protein is CASSLQGARGYTF. The CDR3 DNA is TGTGCCAGCAGCTTACAGGGGGCGCGTGGCTACACCTTC.

The chain has TRBV2 and TRBJ2-7, with D perhaps matching TRBD2 (5 bases). V gave up 10 bases and J gave up 1 base, with 20 bases separating them. Germline V CDR1 and CDR2: SNHLY, FYNNEI. The CDR3 covers 15 residues. The CDR3 nucleotides read TGTGCCACCGTTAGCCGGGATCAGAGGTCCTACGAGCAGTACTTC. Translation: CATVSRDQRSYEQYF.

This clone showed up just a few times. This chain links TRBV9 with TRBJ1-5; possible D gene TRBD1, 5 bases. The CDR3 spans 15 residues. The ends were cut back, 3 bases at V and 1 base at J, with 11 bases in the middle. The germline CDR1 and CDR2 sequences are SGDLS and YYNGEE. The CDR3 region is CASSGGGGSNQPQHF. CDR3 bases: TGTGCCAGCAGCGGAGGTGGGGGGAGCAATCAGCCCCAGCATTTT.

This chain joins TRBV3-1 (or the pseudogene TRBV3-2) and TRBJ2-6; D is unresolved. Trimming pared 3 bases from V and 0 bases from J, leaving 3 bases between. The CDR3 covers 14 residues. Germline lookup yields CDR1 LGHDT and CDR2 YNNKEL (reference sequence). This CDR3 reads CASSHSSGANVLTF. For the CDR3, the DNA is TGTGCCAGCAGCCACAGCTCTGGGGCCAACGTCCTGACTTTC.

The chain carries TRBV7-2 and TRBJ1-1; possibly TRBD1 for D (5 bases). Trimming stripped 1 base from V and 7 bases from J, with 10 bases between. This CDR3 region has 13 residues. The V gene's germline CDR1 is SGHTA and CDR2 FQGNSA. The CDR3 here is CASSLVQGGEAFF. The CDR3 region has the DNA TGTGCCAGCAGCTTAGTCCAGGGAGGTGAAGCTTTCTTT. The full variable domain, rest sourced from reference TRBV7-2 and TRBJ1-1, is GAGVSQSPSNKVTEKGKDVELRCDPISGHTALYWYRQSLGQGLEFLIYFQGNSAPDKSGLPSDRFSAERTGGSVSTLTIQRTQQEDSAVYLCASSLVQGGEAFFGQGTRLTVV.

The chain employs TRBV7-9 and TRBJ2-3; D is possibly TRBD2 (5 bases). CDR3 length equals 15 residues. Germline loops: CDR1 SEHNR, CDR2 FQNEAQ (reference sequence). Trimming took 5 bases from V and 2 from J, leaving 14 bases between them. CDR3: CASSMRRPDTDTQYF. CDR3 nucleotides: TGTGCCAGCAGCATGCGGAGGCCGGACACAGATACGCAGTATTTT.

The CDR3 spells CASTRGDRVGEQYF. The CDR3 region has the DNA TGTGCCAGCACAAGAGGGGACAGGGTGGGCGAGCAGTACTTC. The genes are TRBV19 and TRBJ2-7; 9 nucleotides line up with TRBD1. With 9 bases clipped from V and 6 bases from J, the junction kept 12 bases outside the gene matches. The CDR3 is 14 amino acids. Germline loops: CDR1 LNHDA, CDR2 SQIVND (reference sequence).

This clone was observed a few times. The gene calls are TRBV19 and TRBJ2-2; a weak D match, TRBD2 (5 bases). Trimming stripped 6 bases from V and 1 base from J, with 15 bases between. Germline values: CDR1 LNHDA, CDR2 SQIVND (reference sequence). This CDR3 comprises 16 residues. The CDR3 bases are TGTGCCAGTAGACTCTGGGTCCGGGGGAACACCGGGGAGCTGTTTTTT. Translating gives CASRLWVRGNTGELFF.

The chain couples TRBV14 to TRBJ2-3, with 14 bases matching TRBD2. Germline V gives CDR1 SGHDN, CDR2 FVKESK. CDR3 length: 18 residues. Trimming took 4 bases from V and 7 from J; bases not matched to a gene: 13. CDR3 coding DNA: TGTGCCAGCAGCCCACGGACTAGCGGGAGGTCTCCGGCCAATACGCAGTATTTT. Protein product: CASSPRTSGRSPANTQYF.